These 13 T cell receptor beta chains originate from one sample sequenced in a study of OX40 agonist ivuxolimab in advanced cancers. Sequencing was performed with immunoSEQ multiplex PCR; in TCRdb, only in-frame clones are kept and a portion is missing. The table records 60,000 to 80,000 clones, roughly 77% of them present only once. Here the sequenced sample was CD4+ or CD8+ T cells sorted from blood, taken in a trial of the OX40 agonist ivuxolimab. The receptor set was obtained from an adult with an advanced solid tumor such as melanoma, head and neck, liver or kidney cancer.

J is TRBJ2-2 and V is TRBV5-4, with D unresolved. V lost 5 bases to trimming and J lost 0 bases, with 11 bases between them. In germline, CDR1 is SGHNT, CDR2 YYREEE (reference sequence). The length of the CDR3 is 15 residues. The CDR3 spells CASSDPSANTGELFF. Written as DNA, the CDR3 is TGTGCCAGCAGTGATCCGAGTGCGAACACCGGGGAGCTGTTTTTT.

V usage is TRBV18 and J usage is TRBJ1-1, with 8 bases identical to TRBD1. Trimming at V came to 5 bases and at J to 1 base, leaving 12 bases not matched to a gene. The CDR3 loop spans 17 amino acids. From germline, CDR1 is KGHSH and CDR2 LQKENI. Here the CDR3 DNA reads TGTGCCAGCTCATCGGTCGGACAGGGTTTTTCGAACACTGAAGCTTTCTTT. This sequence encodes CASSSVGQGFSNTEAFF.

DNA of the CDR3: TGTGCCAGTAGTGGAACACGACAGCCTGGAAACACCATATATTTT. Translated: CASSGTRQPGNTIYF. The genes are TRBV19 and TRBJ1-3; D perhaps matches TRBD1 (5 bases). The germline V and J ends were trimmed by 5 bases and 2 bases, with 13 bases remaining between them. Germline loops: CDR1 LNHDA, CDR2 SQIVND (reference sequence). The CDR3 sequence is 15 residues long.

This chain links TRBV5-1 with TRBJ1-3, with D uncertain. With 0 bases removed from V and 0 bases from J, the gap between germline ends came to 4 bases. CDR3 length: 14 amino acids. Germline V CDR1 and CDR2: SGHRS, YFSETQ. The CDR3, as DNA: TGCGCCAGCAGCTTGGAAGGCTCTGGAAACACCATATATTTT. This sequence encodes CASSLEGSGNTIYF. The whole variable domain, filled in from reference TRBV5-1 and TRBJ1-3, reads KAGVTQTPRYLIKTRGQQVTLSCSPISGHRSVSWYQQTPGQGLQFLFEYFSETQRNKGNFPGRFSGRQFSNSRSEMNVSTLELGDSALYLCASSLEGSGNTIYFGEGSWLTVV.

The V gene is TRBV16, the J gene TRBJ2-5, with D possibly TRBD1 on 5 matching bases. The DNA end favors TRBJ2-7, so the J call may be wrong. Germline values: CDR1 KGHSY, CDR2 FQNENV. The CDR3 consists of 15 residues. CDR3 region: CASSQDWSDSHEQYF. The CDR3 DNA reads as TGTGCCAGCAGCCAAGATTGGAGTGACAGCCACGAGCAGTACTTC.

The CDR3 region is CASSIRSVGYEQYF. The CDR3 nucleotides read TGTGCCAGTAGTATCAGGTCGGTAGGGTACGAGCAGTACTTC. J is TRBJ2-7 and V is TRBV19; no clear D gene. Germline values: CDR1 LNHDA, CDR2 SQIVND (reference sequence). Trimming took off 3 bases at V and 4 bases at J, with 13 bases between the two ends. The CDR3 runs 14 residues.

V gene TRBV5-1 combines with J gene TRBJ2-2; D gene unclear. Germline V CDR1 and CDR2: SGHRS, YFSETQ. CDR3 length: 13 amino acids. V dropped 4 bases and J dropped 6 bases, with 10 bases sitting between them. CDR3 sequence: CASSHLRAGELFF. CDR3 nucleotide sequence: TGCGCCAGCAGCCATCTTAGGGCCGGGGAGCTGTTTTTT.

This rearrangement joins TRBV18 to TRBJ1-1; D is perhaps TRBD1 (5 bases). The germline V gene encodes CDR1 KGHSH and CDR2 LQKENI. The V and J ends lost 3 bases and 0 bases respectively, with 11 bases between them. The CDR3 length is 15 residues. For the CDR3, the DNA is TGTGCCAGCTCACCCCCGGGGGGGTTGAACACTGAAGCTTTCTTT. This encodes CASSPPGGLNTEAFF. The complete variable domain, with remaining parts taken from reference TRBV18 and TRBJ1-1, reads NAGVMQNPRHLVRRRGQEARLRCSPMKGHSHVYWYRQLPEEGLKFMVYLQKENIIDESGMPKERFSAEFPKEGPSILRIQQVVRGDSAAYFCASSPPGGLNTEAFFGQGTRLTVV.

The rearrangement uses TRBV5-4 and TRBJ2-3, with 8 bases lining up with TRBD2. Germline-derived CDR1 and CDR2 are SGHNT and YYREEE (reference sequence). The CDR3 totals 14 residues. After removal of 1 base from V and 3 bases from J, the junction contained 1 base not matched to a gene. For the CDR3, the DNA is TGTGCCAGCAGCTTGCGGGGGGGAACAGATACGCAGTATTTT. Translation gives CASSLRGGTDTQYF.

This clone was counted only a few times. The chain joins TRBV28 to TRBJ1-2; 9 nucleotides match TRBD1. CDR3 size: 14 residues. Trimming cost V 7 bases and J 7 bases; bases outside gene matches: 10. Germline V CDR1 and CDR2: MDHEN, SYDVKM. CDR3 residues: CASNPGQGRSGYTF. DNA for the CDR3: TGTGCCAGCAACCCGGGACAGGGTAGGAGTGGCTACACCTTC.

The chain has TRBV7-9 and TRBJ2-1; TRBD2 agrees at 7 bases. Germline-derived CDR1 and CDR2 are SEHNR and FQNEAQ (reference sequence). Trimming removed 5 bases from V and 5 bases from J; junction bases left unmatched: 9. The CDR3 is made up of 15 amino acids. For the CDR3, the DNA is TGTGCCAGCAGCACGCGGACTAGGTCGGACAATGAGCAGTTCTTC. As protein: CASSTRTRSDNEQFF.

Written as DNA, the CDR3 is TGCGCCAGCAGCAAGGCCGGGGGCCAAGAGACCCAGTACTTC. Residues: CASSKAGGQETQYF. The chain employs TRBV5-1 and TRBJ2-5; tentatively, D is TRBD2 (6 bases). Deletions cut 4 bases from V and 1 base from J, with 11 bases between. This CDR3 contains 14 residues. From germline, CDR1 is SGHRS and CDR2 YFSETQ.

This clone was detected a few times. The CDR3 nucleotides read TGTGCCAGCCGCCGCGGGACAGGGGTGGGTGAGCAGTTCTTC. This gives the protein CASRRGTGVGEQFF. The chain couples TRBV11-2 to TRBJ2-1; 10 bases agree with TRBD1. Germline V gives CDR1 SGHAT, CDR2 FQNNGV. The J segment lost 9 bases and the V segment lost 8 bases, leaving 10 bases of the junction unmatched. This CDR3 is built from 14 residues. Variable domain in full (rest from reference TRBV11-2 and TRBJ2-1): EAGVAQSPRYKIIEKRQSVAFWCNPISGHATLYWYQQILGQGPKLLIQFQNNGVVDDSQLPKDRFSAERLKGVDSTLKIQPAKLEDSAVYLCASRRGTGVGEQFFGPGTRLTVL.